Listed below are T cell receptor beta chains from one sample, sequenced in a study of vaccination effects on CD4 cells after COVID-19. These receptors' antigens are unknown. Sequencing used immunoSEQ multiplex PCR; TCRdb keeps in-frame clones, though not all of them. The sample includes about 17,000 clones, about 70% of them seen just once. Sequenced material: CD4+ T cells from PBMCs cultured with SARS-CoV-2 spike peptides, taken after COVID-19 vaccination. The receptor source for this set is a human donor who had a prior SARS-CoV-2 infection. CDR3s include the opening cysteine and the closing phenylalanine or tryptophan. Fields, in order: clone size, J gene, V gene, D gene, CDR3 protein, CDR3 DNA. D genes are given only for firm matches. Clone size appears in some rows only: once, few, many, or a class for an expanded clone.

clone size: few; J gene: TRBJ1-1; V gene: TRBV7-2; D gene: TRBD1; CDR3 protein: CASSLQGEGTEAFF; CDR3 DNA: TGTGCCAGCAGCTTACAGGGGGAGGGCACTGAAGCTTTCTTT
clone size: -; J gene: TRBJ2-7; V gene: TRBV3-1/TRBV3-2; D gene: -; CDR3 protein: CASSPGTTPYEQYF; CDR3 DNA: TGTGCCAGCAGCCCCGGGACGACACCCTACGAGCAGTACTTC
clone size: -; J gene: TRBJ2-5; V gene: TRBV3-1/TRBV3-2; D gene: TRBD1; CDR3 protein: CASTRTGGWVKTQYF; CDR3 DNA: TGTGCCAGCACCAGGACAGGGGGATGGGTTAAGACCCAGTACTTC
clone size: once; J gene: TRBJ1-4; V gene: TRBV4-3; D gene: -; CDR3 protein: CASSQGVGEKLFF; CDR3 DNA: TGCGCCAGCAGCCAAGGGGTCGGTGAAAAACTGTTTTTT
clone size: -; J gene: TRBJ2-7; V gene: TRBV6-5; D gene: -; CDR3 protein: CASSWRAGAVYEQYF; CDR3 DNA: TGTGCCAGCAGTTGGCGGGCCGGGGCGGTCTACGAGCAGTACTTC
clone size: -; J gene: TRBJ1-5; V gene: TRBV6-6; D gene: -; CDR3 protein: CASSTDTGWRGQPQHF; CDR3 DNA: TGTGCCAGCAGTACAGATACAGGGTGGAGGGGTCAGCCCCAGCATTTT
clone size: once; J gene: TRBJ2-5; V gene: TRBV4-2; D gene: TRBD2; CDR3 protein: CASSQAGDQETQYF; CDR3 DNA: TGTGCCAGCAGCCAGGCGGGAGACCAAGAGACCCAGTACTTC
clone size: few; J gene: TRBJ2-7; V gene: TRBV30; D gene: -; CDR3 protein: CAWSYRHWGQYF; CDR3 DNA: TGTGCCTGGAGTTATAGACACTGGGGGCAGTACTTC
clone size: -; J gene: TRBJ2-1; V gene: TRBV15; D gene: -; CDR3 protein: CATSRSLGAAYNEQFF; CDR3 DNA: TGTGCCACCAGCAGATCCTTGGGCGCCGCCTACAATGAGCAGTTCTTC
clone size: -; J gene: TRBJ2-7; V gene: TRBV6-6; D gene: -; CDR3 protein: CASRPDGTASSYEQYF; CDR3 DNA: TGTGCCAGCAGACCCGACGGGACGGCAAGCTCCTACGAGCAGTACTTC
clone size: -; J gene: TRBJ2-3; V gene: TRBV10-2; D gene: -; CDR3 protein: CASSELDTQYF; CDR3 DNA: TGCGCCAGCAGTGAATTAGATACGCAGTATTTT
clone size: -; J gene: TRBJ2-3; V gene: TRBV11-3; D gene: -; CDR3 protein: CASSLEMSGGTDTQYF; CDR3 DNA: TGTGCCAGCAGCTTAGAGATGAGTGGGGGCACAGATACGCAGTATTTT
clone size: -; J gene: TRBJ2-2; V gene: TRBV2; D gene: -; CDR3 protein: CASSPRRKGTGELFF; CDR3 DNA: TGTGCCAGCAGCCCTAGGAGGAAGGGCACCGGGGAGCTGTTTTTT
clone size: -; J gene: TRBJ2-5; V gene: TRBV7-3; D gene: -; CDR3 protein: CASSLDREGTQYF; CDR3 DNA: TGTGCCAGCAGCTTGGACAGGGAGGGGACCCAGTACTTC
clone size: -; J gene: TRBJ1-1; V gene: TRBV9; D gene: -; CDR3 protein: CASSADRNTEAFF; CDR3 DNA: TGTGCCAGCAGCGCCGACAGGAACACTGAAGCTTTCTTT
clone size: -; J gene: TRBJ2-5; V gene: TRBV6-2/TRBV6-3; D gene: TRBD1; CDR3 protein: CASSRQGWGETQYF; CDR3 DNA: TGTGCCAGCAGTCGACAGGGGTGGGGAGAGACCCAGTACTTC